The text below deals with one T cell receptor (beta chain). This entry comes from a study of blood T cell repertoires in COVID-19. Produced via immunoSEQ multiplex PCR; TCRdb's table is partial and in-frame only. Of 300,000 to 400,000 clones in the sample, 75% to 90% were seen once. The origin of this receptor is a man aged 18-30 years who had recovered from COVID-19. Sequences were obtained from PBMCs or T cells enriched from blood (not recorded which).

The CDR3 reads CAGSGTSGRTNTGELFF. The CDR3 DNA is TGTGCCGGAAGTGGGACTAGCGGGAGGACGAACACCGGGGAGCTGTTTTTT. V is TRBV7-9 and J is TRBJ2-2; 15 bases fit TRBD2. After removal of 11 bases from V and 0 bases from J, the junction contained 7 bases not matched to a gene. Germline CDR1 is SEHNR and CDR2 is FQNEAQ (reference sequence). The CDR3 has 17 amino acids.